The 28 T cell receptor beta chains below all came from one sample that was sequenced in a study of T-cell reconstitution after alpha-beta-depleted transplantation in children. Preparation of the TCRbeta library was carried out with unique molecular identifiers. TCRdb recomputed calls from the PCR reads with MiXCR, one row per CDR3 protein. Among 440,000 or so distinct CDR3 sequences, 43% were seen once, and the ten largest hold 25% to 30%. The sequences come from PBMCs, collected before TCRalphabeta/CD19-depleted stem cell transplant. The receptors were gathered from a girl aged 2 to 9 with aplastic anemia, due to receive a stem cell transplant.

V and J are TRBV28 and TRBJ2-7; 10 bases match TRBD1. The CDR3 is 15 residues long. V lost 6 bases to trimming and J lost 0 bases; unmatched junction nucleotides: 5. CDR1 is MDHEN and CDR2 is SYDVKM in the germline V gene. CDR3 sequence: CASREGDRGSYEQYF. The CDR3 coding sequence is TGTGCCAGCAGGGAAGGGGACAGGGGCTCCTACGAGCAGTACTTC.

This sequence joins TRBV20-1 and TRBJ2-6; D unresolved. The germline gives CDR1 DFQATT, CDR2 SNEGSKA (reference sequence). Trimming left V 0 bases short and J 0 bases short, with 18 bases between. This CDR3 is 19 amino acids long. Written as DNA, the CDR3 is TGCAGTGCTAGAGATCAGCTAGGGTCATGGAGCTCTGGGGCCAACGTCCTGACTTTC. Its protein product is CSARDQLGSWSSGANVLTF.

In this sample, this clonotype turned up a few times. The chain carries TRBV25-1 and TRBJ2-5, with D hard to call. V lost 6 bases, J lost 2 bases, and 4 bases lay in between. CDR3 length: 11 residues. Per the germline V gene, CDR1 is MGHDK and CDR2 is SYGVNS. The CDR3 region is CASREQETQYF. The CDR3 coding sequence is TGTGCCAGCAGGGAACAAGAGACCCAGTACTTC.

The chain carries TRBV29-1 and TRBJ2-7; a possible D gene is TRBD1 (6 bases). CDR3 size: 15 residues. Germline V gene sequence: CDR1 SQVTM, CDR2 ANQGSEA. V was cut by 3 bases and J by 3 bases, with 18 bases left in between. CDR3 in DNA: TGCAGCGTTGAGAAGGGGGACGGGGATTTCTACGAGCAGTACTTC. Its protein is CSVEKGDGDFYEQYF.

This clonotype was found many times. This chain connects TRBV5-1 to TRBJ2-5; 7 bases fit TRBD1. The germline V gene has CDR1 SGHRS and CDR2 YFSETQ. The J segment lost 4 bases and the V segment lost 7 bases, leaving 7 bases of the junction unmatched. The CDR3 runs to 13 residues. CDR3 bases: TGCGCCAGCTCCGACAGGGCGGCAGAGACCCAGTACTTC. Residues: CASSDRAAETQYF.

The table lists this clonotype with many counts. CDR3 in amino acids: CASSETRANTEAFF. In nucleotides, the CDR3 is TGTGCCAGCAGTGAGACGAGGGCGAACACTGAAGCTTTCTTT. The chain combines TRBV6-1 with TRBJ1-1; D uncertain. V dropped 3 bases and J dropped 1 base, with 9 bases sitting between them. This CDR3 region has 14 residues. The germline V gene has CDR1 MNHNS and CDR2 SASEGT.

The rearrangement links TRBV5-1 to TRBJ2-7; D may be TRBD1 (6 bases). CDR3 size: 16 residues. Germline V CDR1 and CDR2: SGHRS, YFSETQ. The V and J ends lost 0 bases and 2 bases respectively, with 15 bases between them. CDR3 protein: CASSLASGQRAYEQYF. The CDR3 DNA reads TGCGCCAGCAGCTTGGCATCCGGACAGAGGGCCTACGAGCAGTACTTC.

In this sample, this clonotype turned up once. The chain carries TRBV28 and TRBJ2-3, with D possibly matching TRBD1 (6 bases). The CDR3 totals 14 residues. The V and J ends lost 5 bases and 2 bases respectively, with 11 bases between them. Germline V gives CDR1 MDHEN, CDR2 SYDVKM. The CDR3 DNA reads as TGTGCCAGCAGTCCGAGGACAGCCACAGATACGCAGTATTTT. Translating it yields CASSPRTATDTQYF.

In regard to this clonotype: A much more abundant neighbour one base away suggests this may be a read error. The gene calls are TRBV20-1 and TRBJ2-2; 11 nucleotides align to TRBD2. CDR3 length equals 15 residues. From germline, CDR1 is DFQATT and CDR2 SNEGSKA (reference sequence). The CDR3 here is CCARDRLAGSGELFF. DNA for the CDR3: TGCTGTGCTAGAGACCGACTAGCGGGGTCCGGGGAGCTGTTTTTT.

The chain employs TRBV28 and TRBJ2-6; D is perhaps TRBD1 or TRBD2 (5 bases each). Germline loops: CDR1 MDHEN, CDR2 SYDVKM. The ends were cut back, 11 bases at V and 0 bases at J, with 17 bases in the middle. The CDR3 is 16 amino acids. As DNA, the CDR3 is TGTGCCGCCAGGGACGAATTCCCCTCTGGGGCCAACGTCCTGACTTTC. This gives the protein CAARDEFPSGANVLTF.

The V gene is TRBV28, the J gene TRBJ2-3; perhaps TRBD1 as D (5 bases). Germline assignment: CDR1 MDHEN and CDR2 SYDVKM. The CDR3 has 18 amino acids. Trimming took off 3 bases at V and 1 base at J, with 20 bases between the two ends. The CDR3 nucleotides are TGTGCCAGCAGTTTGGGTAGGCAGGGTAGGGCCCGCACAGATACGCAGTATTTT. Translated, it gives CASSLGRQGRARTDTQYF.

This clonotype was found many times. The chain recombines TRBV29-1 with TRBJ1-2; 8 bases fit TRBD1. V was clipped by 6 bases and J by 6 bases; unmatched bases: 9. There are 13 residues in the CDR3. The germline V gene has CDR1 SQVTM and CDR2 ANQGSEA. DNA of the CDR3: TGCAGCGTGAATGGACAGGGCTGGGATGGCTACACCTTC. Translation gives CSVNGQGWDGYTF. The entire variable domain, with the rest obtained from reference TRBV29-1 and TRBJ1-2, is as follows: SAVISQKPSRDICQRGTSLTIQCQVDSQVTMMFWYRQQPGQSLTLIATANQGSEATYESGFVIDKFPISRPNLTFSTLTVSNMSPEDSSIYLCSVNGQGWDGYTFGSGTRLTVV.

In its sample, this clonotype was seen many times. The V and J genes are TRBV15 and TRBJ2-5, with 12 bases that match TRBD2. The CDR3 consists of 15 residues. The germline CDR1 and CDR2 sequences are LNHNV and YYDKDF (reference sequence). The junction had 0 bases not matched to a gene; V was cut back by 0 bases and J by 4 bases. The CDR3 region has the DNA TGTGCCACCAGCAGAGAACTAGCGGGAGGAGAGACCCAGTACTTC. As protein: CATSRELAGGETQYF.

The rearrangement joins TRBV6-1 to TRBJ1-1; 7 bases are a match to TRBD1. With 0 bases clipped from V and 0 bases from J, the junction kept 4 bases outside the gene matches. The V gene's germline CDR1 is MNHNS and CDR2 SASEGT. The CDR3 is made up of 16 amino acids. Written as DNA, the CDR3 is TGTGCCAGCAGTGAAGCGCATGGACAGGTGAACACTGAAGCTTTCTTT. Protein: CASSEAHGQVNTEAFF.

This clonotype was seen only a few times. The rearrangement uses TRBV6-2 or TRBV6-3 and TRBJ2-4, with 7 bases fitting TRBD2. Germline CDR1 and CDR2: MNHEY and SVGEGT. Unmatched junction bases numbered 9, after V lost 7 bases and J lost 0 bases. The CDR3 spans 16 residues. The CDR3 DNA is TGTGCCAGCACCAACACGGTAGCGGGAGCCAAAAACATTCAGTACTTC. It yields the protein CASTNTVAGAKNIQYF.

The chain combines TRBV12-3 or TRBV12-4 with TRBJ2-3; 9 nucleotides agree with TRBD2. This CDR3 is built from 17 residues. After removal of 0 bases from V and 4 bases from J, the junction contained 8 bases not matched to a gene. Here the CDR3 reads CASSLALAGSRSDTQYF. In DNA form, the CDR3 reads TGTGCCAGCAGTTTAGCCCTAGCGGGATCGAGATCAGATACGCAGTATTTT.

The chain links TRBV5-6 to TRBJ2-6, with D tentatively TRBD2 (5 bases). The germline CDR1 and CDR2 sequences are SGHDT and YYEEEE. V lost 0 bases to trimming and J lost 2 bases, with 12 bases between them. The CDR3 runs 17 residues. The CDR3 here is CASSLGLRGAGANVLTF. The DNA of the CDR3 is TGTGCCAGCAGCTTGGGGTTACGGGGAGCTGGGGCCAACGTCCTGACTTTC. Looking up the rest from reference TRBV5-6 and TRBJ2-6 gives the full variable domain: DAGVTQSPTHLIKTRGQQVTLRCSPKSGHDTVSWYQQALGQGPQFIFQYYEEEERQRGNFPDRFSGHQFPNYSSELNVNALLLGDSALYLCASSLGLRGAGANVLTFGAGSRLTVL.

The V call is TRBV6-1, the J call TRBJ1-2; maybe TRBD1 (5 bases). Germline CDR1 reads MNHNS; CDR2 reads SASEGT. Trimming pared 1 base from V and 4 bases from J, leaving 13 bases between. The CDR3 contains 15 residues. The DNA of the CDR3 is TGTGCCAGCAGTGAAGATGTCAGGGTGGGCTATGGCTACACCTTC. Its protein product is CASSEDVRVGYGYTF.

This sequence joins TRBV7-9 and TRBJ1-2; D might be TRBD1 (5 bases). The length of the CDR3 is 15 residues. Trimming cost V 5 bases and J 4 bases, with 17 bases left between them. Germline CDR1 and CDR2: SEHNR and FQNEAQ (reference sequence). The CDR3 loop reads CASSPTTGVSYGYTF. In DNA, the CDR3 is TGTGCCAGCAGCCCTACAACGGGGGTGTCCTATGGCTACACCTTC.

Here the CDR3 reads CATSGLRDRNQPQHF. As DNA, the CDR3 is TGTGCCACCAGCGGCCTCCGGGATCGCAATCAGCCCCAGCATTTT. The chain carries TRBV15 and TRBJ1-5; no firm D call. This CDR3 spans 15 amino acids. V was trimmed by 5 bases and J by 2 bases, leaving 13 bases between them. Germline loops: CDR1 LNHNV, CDR2 YYDKDF (reference sequence).

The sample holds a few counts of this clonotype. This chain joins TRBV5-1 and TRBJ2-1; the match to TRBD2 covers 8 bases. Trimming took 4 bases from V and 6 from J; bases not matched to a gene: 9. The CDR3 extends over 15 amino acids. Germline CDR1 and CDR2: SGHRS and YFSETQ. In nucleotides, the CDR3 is TGCGCCAGCAGCCTAGGGGGACTAGAATCCAATGAGCAGTTCTTC. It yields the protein CASSLGGLESNEQFF.

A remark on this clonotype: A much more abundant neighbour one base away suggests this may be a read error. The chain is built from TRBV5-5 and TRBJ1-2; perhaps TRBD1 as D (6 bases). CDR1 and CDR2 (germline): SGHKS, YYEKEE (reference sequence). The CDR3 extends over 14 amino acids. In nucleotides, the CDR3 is TGTGCCAGCAGCTTAGGGGGGCAGGGCTATGGCGACACCTTC. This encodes CASSLGGQGYGDTF.

This CDR3 is CASSRDGNYEQYF. The CDR3 coding sequence is TGTGCCAGCAGCAGGGACGGAAACTACGAGCAGTACTTC. The J gene is TRBJ2-7, the V gene TRBV7-9; possibly TRBD1 or TRBD2 for D (5 bases each). Germline lookup yields CDR1 SEHNR and CDR2 FQNEAQ (reference sequence). The CDR3 is made up of 13 amino acids. V lost 5 bases, J lost 3 bases, and 11 bases lay in between. Full variable domain (rest looked up from reference TRBV7-9 and TRBJ2-7): DTGVSQNPRHKITKRGQNVTFRCDPISEHNRLYWYRQTLGQGPEFLTYFQNEAQLEKSRLLSDRFSAERPKGSFSTLEIQRTEQGDSAMYLCASSRDGNYEQYFGPGTRLTVT.

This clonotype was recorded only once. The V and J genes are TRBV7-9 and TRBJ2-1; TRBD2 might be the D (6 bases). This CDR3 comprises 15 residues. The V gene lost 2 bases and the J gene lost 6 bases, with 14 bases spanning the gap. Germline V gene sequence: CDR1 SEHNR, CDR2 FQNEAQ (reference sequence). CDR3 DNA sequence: TGTGCCAGCAGCTTAATGGGCGGGAAAGGCAATGAGCAGTTCTTC. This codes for CASSLMGGKGNEQFF.

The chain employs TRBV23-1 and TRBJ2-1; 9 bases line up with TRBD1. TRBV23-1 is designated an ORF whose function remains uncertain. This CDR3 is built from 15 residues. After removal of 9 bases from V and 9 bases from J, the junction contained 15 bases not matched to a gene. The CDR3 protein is CASRQWGQGPSEQFF. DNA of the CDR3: TGCGCCAGTCGTCAGTGGGGACAGGGTCCCAGTGAGCAGTTCTTC.

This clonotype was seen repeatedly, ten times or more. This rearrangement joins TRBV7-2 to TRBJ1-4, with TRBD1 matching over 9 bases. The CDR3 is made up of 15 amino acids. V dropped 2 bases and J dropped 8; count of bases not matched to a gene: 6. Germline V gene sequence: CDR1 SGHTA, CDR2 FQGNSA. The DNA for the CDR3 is TGTGCCAGCAGCTTACAAGGAACAGGGGGCGAAAAACTGTTTTTT. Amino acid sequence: CASSLQGTGGEKLFF. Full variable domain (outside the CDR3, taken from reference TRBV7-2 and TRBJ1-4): GAGVSQSPSNKVTEKGKDVELRCDPISGHTALYWYRQSLGQGLEFLIYFQGNSAPDKSGLPSDRFSAERTGGSVSTLTIQRTQQEDSAVYLCASSLQGTGGEKLFFGSGTQLSVL.

For the CDR3, the DNA is TGCGCCAGCAGCTTTACTAGCGGGGGGATCACAGATACGCAGTATTTT. Protein product: CASSFTSGGITDTQYF. The genes are TRBV5-1 and TRBJ2-3; 12 nucleotides match TRBD2. Germline CDR1 and CDR2: SGHRS and YFSETQ. The CDR3 runs to 16 residues. The ends lost 2 bases at V and 2 bases at J; junction bases unmatched: 3. The whole variable domain, filled in from reference TRBV5-1 and TRBJ2-3, reads KAGVTQTPRYLIKTRGQQVTLSCSPISGHRSVSWYQQTPGQGLQFLFEYFSETQRNKGNFPGRFSGRQFSNSRSEMNVSTLELGDSALYLCASSFTSGGITDTQYFGPGTRLTVL.

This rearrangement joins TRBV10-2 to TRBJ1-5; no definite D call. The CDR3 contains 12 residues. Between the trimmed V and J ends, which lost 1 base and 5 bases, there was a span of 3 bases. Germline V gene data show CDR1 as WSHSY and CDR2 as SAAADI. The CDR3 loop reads CASSEWDQPQHF. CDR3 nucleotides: TGCGCCAGCAGTGAGTGGGATCAGCCCCAGCATTTT.